Included here is one T cell receptor beta chain sequence, with context. The data were produced by immunoSEQ multiplex PCR, yet TCRdb's version contains in-frame clones alone and is incomplete. The sample includes roughly 2,000,000 clones, about 95% seen only once; the top ten take more than 0.95%. Terminally differentiated effector memory CD45RA+ cells were excluded from the naive CD8 cells, which were CD45RO-negative and positively selected for CCR7. The entry originates in a study of shared clonotypes between healthy human individuals. The CDR3 sequence is 15 residues long. J lost 0 bases, V lost 7 bases, and 8 bases had no gene match. Germline V gives CDR1 MDHEN, CDR2 SYDVKM.

V gene TRBV28 combines with J gene TRBJ1-1; 7 bases align to TRBD1. The source is a man aged 18 to 29 in good health. Sequenced: naive CD8+ T cells sorted from blood. CDR3 sequence: CASTVGDSLNTEAFF. CDR3 nucleotides: TGTGCCAGCACCGTCGGGGACAGCTTGAACACTGAAGCTTTCTTT.